A selection of T cell receptor beta chains follows, all from one sample in a study of blood T cell repertoires in COVID-19. The repertoire was sequenced with immunoSEQ multiplex PCR; TCRdb's copy has only in-frame clones and lacks some. The sample contains under 250,000 clones, roughly 86% of which appear only once. Sequences were obtained from peripheral blood. These receptors were taken from a man aged 50 or older with acute or convalescent COVID-19. Both conserved end residues are part of each CDR3. A D gene is named only where the DNA matches it firmly. Size tells how often a clone was seen (once, few, many) or the class of an expanded clone, and some rows leave it out.

J: TRBJ2-1
V: TRBV18
size: NA
D: NA
CDR3: CASSPFTDSSYNEQFF
DNA: TGTGCCAGCTCACCATTTACAGATAGCTCCTACAATGAGCAGTTCTTC

J: TRBJ1-2
V: TRBV18
size: NA
D: NA
CDR3: CASSAAANYGYTF
DNA: TGTGCCAGCTCTGCGGCAGCTAACTATGGCTACACCTTC

J: TRBJ2-6
V: TRBV24-1
size: NA
D: NA
CDR3: CATMSSGANVLTF
DNA: TGTGCCACCATGAGCTCTGGGGCCAACGTCCTGACTTTC

J: TRBJ2-3
V: TRBV9
size: NA
D: TRBD1
CDR3: CASSADAGTDSTDTQYF
DNA: TGTGCCAGCAGCGCCGACGCCGGGACAGATAGCACAGATACGCAGTATTTT

J: TRBJ2-1
V: TRBV27
size: NA
D: NA
CDR3: CASTGDSFGNEQFF
DNA: TGTGCCAGCACCGGGGACTCGTTCGGCAATGAGCAGTTCTTC

J: TRBJ2-5
V: TRBV15
size: once
D: TRBD2
CDR3: CATSERGGVGETQYF
DNA: TGTGCCACCAGCGAGCGGGGGGGGGTCGGAGAGACCCAGTACTTC

J: TRBJ1-5
V: TRBV12-3/TRBV12-4
size: NA
D: NA
CDR3: CASKAGFQPQHF
DNA: TGTGCCAGCAAAGCGGGTTTTCAGCCCCAGCATTTT

J: TRBJ1-1
V: TRBV7-9
size: few
D: TRBD1
CDR3: CASSLGETGSTEAFF
DNA: TGTGCCAGCAGCTTGGGAGAGACAGGGAGCACTGAAGCTTTCTTT

J: TRBJ1-6
V: TRBV30
size: NA
D: NA
CDR3: CAWSGEGGGTYNSPLHF
DNA: TGTGCCTGGAGTGGCGAGGGGGGGGGAACCTATAATTCACCCCTCCACTTT

J: TRBJ2-3
V: TRBV6-5
size: NA
D: NA
CDR3: CAGRVGTDTQYF
DNA: TGTGCCGGCAGGGTCGGGACAGATACGCAGTATTTT

J: TRBJ2-2
V: TRBV18
size: few
D: TRBD2
CDR3: CASSPPSGGNTGELFF
DNA: TGTGCCAGCTCACCACCGAGCGGGGGGAACACCGGGGAGCTGTTTTTT

J: TRBJ1-1
V: TRBV6-5
size: NA
D: TRBD1
CDR3: CASSRGQGLNTEAFF
DNA: TGTGCCAGCAGCCGAGGACAGGGCTTGAACACTGAAGCTTTCTTT

J: TRBJ2-1
V: TRBV2
size: NA
D: NA
CDR3: CASSEQGQNNEQFF
DNA: TGTGCCAGCAGTGAACAAGGACAAAACAATGAGCAGTTCTTC

J: TRBJ1-4
V: TRBV19
size: NA
D: TRBD1
CDR3: CASSIAGTGVEKLFF
DNA: TGTGCCAGTAGTATAGCCGGGACAGGGGTAGAAAAACTGTTTTTT

J: TRBJ2-1
V: TRBV20-1
size: NA
D: NA
CDR3: CSTLARNEQFF
DNA: TGCAGTACGCTAGCGAGGAATGAGCAGTTCTTC